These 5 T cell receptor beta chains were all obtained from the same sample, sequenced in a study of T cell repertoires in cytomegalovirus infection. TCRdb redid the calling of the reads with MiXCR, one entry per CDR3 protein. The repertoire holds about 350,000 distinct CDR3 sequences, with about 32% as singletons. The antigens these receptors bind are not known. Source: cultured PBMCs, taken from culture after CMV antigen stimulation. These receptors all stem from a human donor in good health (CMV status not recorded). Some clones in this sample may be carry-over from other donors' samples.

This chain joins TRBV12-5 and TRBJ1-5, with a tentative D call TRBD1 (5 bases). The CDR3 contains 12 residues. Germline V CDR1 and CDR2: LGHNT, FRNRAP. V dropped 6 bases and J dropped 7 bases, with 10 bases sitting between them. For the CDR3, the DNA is TGTGCTAGTGGACGGGACTTGCAGCCCCAGCATTTT. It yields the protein CASGRDLQPQHF.

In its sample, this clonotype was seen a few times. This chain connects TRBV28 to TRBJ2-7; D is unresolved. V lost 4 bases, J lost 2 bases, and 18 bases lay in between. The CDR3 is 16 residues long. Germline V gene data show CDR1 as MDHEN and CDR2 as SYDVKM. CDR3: CASSSATVTGTYEQYV. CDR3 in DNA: TGTGCCAGCAGTTCCGCTACAGTTACGGGTACCTACGAGCAGTACGTC.

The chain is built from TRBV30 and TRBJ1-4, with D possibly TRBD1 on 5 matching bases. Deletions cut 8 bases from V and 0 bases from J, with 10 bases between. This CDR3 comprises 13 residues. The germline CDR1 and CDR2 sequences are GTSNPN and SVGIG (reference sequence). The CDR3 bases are TGTGCCAGGGACGGACCAACTAATGAAAAACTGTTTTTT. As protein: CARDGPTNEKLFF. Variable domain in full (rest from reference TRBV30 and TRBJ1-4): SQTIHQWPATLVQPVGSPLSLECTVEGTSNPNLYWYRQAAGRGLQLLFYSVGIGQISSEVPQNLSASRPQDRQFILSSKKLLLSDSGFYLCARDGPTNEKLFFGSGTQLSVL.

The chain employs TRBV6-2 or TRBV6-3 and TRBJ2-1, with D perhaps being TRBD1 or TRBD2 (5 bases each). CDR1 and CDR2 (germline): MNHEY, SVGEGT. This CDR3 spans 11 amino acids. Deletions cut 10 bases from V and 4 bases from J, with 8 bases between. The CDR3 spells CAIEGYNEQFF. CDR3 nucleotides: TGTGCCATAGAGGGGTACAATGAGCAGTTCTTC.

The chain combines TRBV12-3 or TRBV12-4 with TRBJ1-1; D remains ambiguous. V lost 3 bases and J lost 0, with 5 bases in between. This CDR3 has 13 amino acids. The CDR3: CASSFELNTEAFF. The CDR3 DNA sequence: TGTGCCAGCAGTTTTGAGTTGAACACTGAAGCTTTCTTT.